This T cell receptor beta chain was identified in a study of shared clonotypes between healthy human individuals. In the CD4+ fraction, cells were divided into CD45RA+ naive and CD45RA-negative memory subsets. CDR1 and CDR2 (germline): MNHEY, SVGAGI. Trimming pared 6 bases from V and 1 base from J, leaving 9 bases between. The CDR3 is 13 residues long. As concerns this clone: A read error may be the cause here, since a much bigger clone is one base away. In the same sample, other DNA sequences code for this CDR3.

The authors' processing: Junction-only immunoSEQ data arrived without quality scores, meaning filtering differed. Clones were sequenced by immunoSEQ multiplex PCR, and TCRdb holds only the in-frame ones, with some missing. That table gives V, J and clone size, and the DNA gave D and trimming. The table has about 1 million clones, roughly 80% seen once. Sequencing input: memory CD4+ T cells sorted from blood. Indicated subset: CD45RA-negative fraction. The source is a man in his late teens or twenties in good health. This chain links TRBV6-5 with TRBJ1-1; tentative D call: TRBD1 (5 bases). As DNA, the CDR3 is TGTGCCAGCAGCTCTGACAGGAACACTGAAGCTTTCTTT. Its protein is CASSSDRNTEAFF.